These 22 T cell receptor beta chains were sequenced from one sample in a study of CD8+CD57+ T cells in acquired aplastic anemia. CDR3 and TCR beta VDJ profiling relied on a genomic DNA template. TCRdb used MiXCR to reprocess the reads, holding one entry per CDR3 protein. There are 120,000 or so distinct CDR3 sequences in the sample; roughly 40% occur only once, and around 2.5% lies in the top ten. Patients chosen for sequencing had CD8+CD57+ cells that had expanded, as shown by flow cytometry. The sequencing sample was made of sorted CD4+, CD8+, or CD8+CD57+ T cells (not recorded which) from PBMCs. Every receptor here comes from a human donor with aplastic anemia.

This chain joins TRBV15 and TRBJ2-5; D gene uncertain. The CDR3 contains 14 residues. Trimming left V 1 base short and J 5 bases short, with 11 bases between. Germline V gives CDR1 LNHNV, CDR2 YYDKDF (reference sequence). Written as DNA, the CDR3 is TGTGCCACCAGCAGAGTTAGAAGAATGGAGACCCAGTACTTC. Its translation: CATSRVRRMETQYF.

This clonotype was found many times. The V gene is TRBV25-1, the J gene TRBJ1-6; no reliable D call. Per germline, CDR1 MGHDK and CDR2 SYGVNS. The CDR3 loop spans 14 amino acids. V was shortened by 6 bases and J by 7 bases, with 13 bases between the two germline ends. CDR3 nucleotides: TGTGCCAGCAGCCTAAGTACCGGCAATTCACCCCTCCACTTT. Its protein product is CASSLSTGNSPLHF.

Notes on this clonotype: A much larger clone is a single base away; this may be a read error. The chain employs TRBV6-2 or TRBV6-3 and TRBJ2-5; D possibly uses TRBD1 or TRBD2 (7 bases each). The CDR3 totals 14 residues. Looked up from germline, CDR1 is MNHEY and CDR2 is SVGEGT. As DNA, the CDR3 is TGTGACAGCAGGCCCAGGGGGGGACAAGAGACCCAGTACTTC. It translates to CDSRPRGGQETQYF.

This clonotype was seen a handful of times. A much larger clone differs by one base, so this may be a read error. The J gene is TRBJ2-7, the V gene TRBV12-3 or TRBV12-4; maybe TRBD1 (5 bases). This CDR3 has 12 residues. Written as DNA, the CDR3 is TGTGCCAGCAGCTTAGGGGTGGGGGAGCAGTACTTC. Translating gives CASSLGVGEQYF.

The CDR3 nucleotides are TGTGCCAGCAGCTTAGCCGAGAGACAGGGGAATTCACCCCTCCACTTT. Translating it yields CASSLAERQGNSPLHF. The genes are TRBV7-2 and TRBJ1-6; 8 bases align to TRBD1. Looked up from germline, CDR1 is SGHTA and CDR2 is FQGNSA. The V segment lost 0 bases and the J segment 7 bases; nucleotides outside the gene matches: 5. This CDR3 is 16 amino acids long.

This clonotype occurred many times. The V call is TRBV7-2, the J call TRBJ1-1; no clear D gene. CDR1 and CDR2 (germline): SGHTA, FQGNSA. V shed 1 base and J shed 3 bases, with 6 bases lying between them. The CDR3 spans 13 residues. The CDR3 DNA reads as TGTGCCAGCAGCTTAGGTTTATACACTGAAGCTTTCTTT. Protein: CASSLGLYTEAFF.

CDR3 sequence: CASSLGETSGGAGEQFF. CDR3 sequence (DNA): TGTGCCAGCAGCTTAGGAGAAACTAGCGGGGGGGCCGGTGAGCAGTTCTTC. This chain uses TRBV11-2 with TRBJ2-1, with TRBD2 matching over 13 bases. V was clipped by 1 base and J by 9 bases; unmatched bases: 9. The CDR3 spans 17 residues. CDR1 and CDR2 from the germline V gene are SGHAT and FQNNGV.

This clonotype turned up a few times. The rearrangement joins TRBV10-3 to TRBJ2-7, with 8 bases that match TRBD1. The junction had 13 bases not matched to a gene; V was cut back by 3 bases and J by 6 bases. This CDR3 is built from 16 residues. Germline CDR1 reads ENHRY; CDR2 reads SYGVKD. The CDR3 loop is CAISEHQGAGEGEQYF. Here the CDR3 DNA reads TGTGCCATCAGTGAACACCAGGGGGCCGGTGAGGGCGAGCAGTACTTC.

The chain links TRBV28 to TRBJ1-6; 8 bases match TRBD1. Trimming removed 6 bases from V and 1 base from J; junction bases left unmatched: 8. The length of the CDR3 is 17 residues. Germline-derived CDR1 and CDR2 are MDHEN and SYDVKM. The CDR3, as DNA: TGTGCCAGCAGCCGCGGACAGGGTGGATCCTATAATTCACCCCTCCACTTT. This translates into CASSRGQGGSYNSPLHF.

This clonotype was detected ten times or more. The gene calls are TRBV6-1 and TRBJ1-2, with D possibly matching TRBD1 (5 bases). Germline-derived CDR1 and CDR2 are MNHNS and SASEGT. This CDR3 has 12 amino acids. Trimming took off 11 bases at V and 6 bases at J, with 16 bases between the two ends. CDR3 sequence reads: CAVRRGADGYTF. The CDR3 coding sequence is TGTGCCGTACGGAGGGGCGCGGATGGCTACACCTTC.

This clonotype was recorded once. The rearrangement uses TRBV19 and TRBJ2-7; TRBD2 matches at 8 bases. The ends lost 4 bases at V and 3 bases at J; junction bases unmatched: 5. The CDR3 is made up of 14 amino acids. Germline V lookup: CDR1 LNHDA, CDR2 SQIVND (reference sequence). CDR3 DNA sequence: TGTGCCAGTAGTACAAGCGGGGGCGGCTACGAGCAGTACTTC. Protein: CASSTSGGGYEQYF.

The chain combines TRBV6-2 or TRBV6-3 with TRBJ1-1; 7 positions agree with TRBD1. Germline loops: CDR1 MNHEY, CDR2 SVGEGT. The CDR3 loop spans 14 amino acids. V shed 6 bases and J 0 bases; nucleotides not matched to a gene: 4. CDR3 bases: TGTGCCAGCAGAAACAGGGGTATGAACACTGAAGCTTTCTTT. Amino acids: CASRNRGMNTEAFF.

This clonotype is medium-sized (0.01 to 0.1%) by share. Here the CDR3 reads CATSPGGVGEAFF. The CDR3 DNA sequence: TGTGCCACCAGCCCCGGGGGAGTAGGTGAAGCTTTCTTT. The J gene is TRBJ1-1, the V gene TRBV24-1, with a possible D match to TRBD1 (5 bases). The CDR3 covers 13 residues. CDR1 is KGHDR and CDR2 is SFDVKD in the germline V gene. The ends were cut back, 7 bases at V and 7 bases at J, with 15 bases in the middle.

This clonotype was counted many times. The V gene is TRBV19, the J gene TRBJ1-1, with D perhaps TRBD1 (6 bases). The germline V and J ends were trimmed by 6 bases and 8 bases, with 19 bases remaining between them. Per the germline V gene, CDR1 is LNHDA and CDR2 is SQIVND (reference sequence). The CDR3 runs to 14 residues. The CDR3 sequence is CASSSSGATVEAFF. As DNA, the CDR3 is TGTGCCAGTAGCTCTTCAGGGGCGACGGTGGAAGCTTTCTTT.

V is TRBV6-1 and J is TRBJ1-2; 11 bases agree with TRBD1. V trimming: 5 bases; J trimming: 6 bases; junction bases outside the gene matches: 5. CDR1 is MNHNS and CDR2 is SASEGT in the germline V gene. The CDR3 totals 14 residues. The CDR3 protein is CASSPEGQGDGYTF. The CDR3 DNA is TGTGCCAGCAGTCCGGAGGGACAGGGGGATGGCTACACCTTC.

This sequence joins TRBV2 and TRBJ1-6; 9 nucleotides line up with TRBD1. CDR1 is SNHLY, CDR2 FYNNEI, per germline. The CDR3 spans 13 residues. Unmatched junction bases numbered 5, after V lost 3 bases and J lost 14 bases. CDR3 nucleotides: TGTGCCAGCAGTGAGGGGGACAGGGTGGCCCTCCACTTT. Translating it yields CASSEGDRVALHF.

This clonotype was seen only a few times. The gene calls are TRBV20-1 and TRBJ1-5, with TRBD1 matching 9 bases. Losses at the gene ends were 4 bases for V and 3 bases for J; bases not matched to a gene: 7. The V gene's germline CDR1 is DFQATT and CDR2 SNEGSKA (reference sequence). CDR3 length: 15 residues. For the CDR3, the DNA is TGCAGTGCTACTAAGGGACAGGGATACAATCAGCCCCAGCATTTT. Amino acid sequence: CSATKGQGYNQPQHF.

J is TRBJ2-7 and V is TRBV3-1, with no clear D. Trimming took 1 base from V and 2 from J, leaving 12 bases between them. This CDR3 has 15 residues. Germline loops: CDR1 LGHDT, CDR2 YNNKEL (reference sequence). CDR3 sequence (DNA): TGTGCCAGCAGCCAAGGCCCGGCAGGACCCTACGAGCAGTACGTC. Protein sequence: CASSQGPAGPYEQYV.

On this clonotype: One end of the junction varies from germline; a read error may be responsible. CDR3 in amino acids: CASGSTVRNSPLHF. CDR3 nucleotide sequence: TGCGCCAGTGGGTCCACAGTCCGTAATTCACCCCTACACTTT. The chain is built from TRBV10-1 and TRBJ1-6; no reliable D call. Germline V lookup: CDR1 WNHNN, CDR2 SYGVQD (reference sequence). The CDR3 has 14 residues.

This clonotype was found many times. The chain is built from TRBV6-5 and TRBJ1-2; TRBD1 matches 10 bases. Trimming cost V 2 bases and J 3 bases; bases outside gene matches: 3. The germline V gene has CDR1 MNHEY and CDR2 SVGAGI. The CDR3 totals 15 residues. CDR3 DNA sequence: TGTGCCAGCAGTTACGTTGGACAGGGGGACTATGGCTACACCTTC. It codes for CASSYVGQGDYGYTF.

The CDR3 DNA is TGCAGTTCAGGTGGTGGGAACTATGGCTACACCTTC. Translating it yields CSSGGGNYGYTF. The rearrangement links TRBV20-1 to TRBJ1-2; no firm D call. The V gene lost 8 bases and the J gene lost 2 bases, with 12 bases spanning the gap. The length of the CDR3 is 12 residues. Germline V gene data show CDR1 as DFQATT and CDR2 as SNEGSKA (reference sequence).

This clonotype showed up many times. This rearrangement joins TRBV25-1 to TRBJ1-2; D is perhaps TRBD1 (5 bases). The V gene lost 1 base and the J gene lost 5 bases, with 11 bases spanning the gap. Germline V CDR1 and CDR2: MGHDK, SYGVNS. CDR3 length equals 14 residues. The CDR3 region is CASSESNRRYGYTF. The CDR3 region has the DNA TGTGCCAGCAGTGAATCCAACAGGCGATATGGCTACACCTTC.